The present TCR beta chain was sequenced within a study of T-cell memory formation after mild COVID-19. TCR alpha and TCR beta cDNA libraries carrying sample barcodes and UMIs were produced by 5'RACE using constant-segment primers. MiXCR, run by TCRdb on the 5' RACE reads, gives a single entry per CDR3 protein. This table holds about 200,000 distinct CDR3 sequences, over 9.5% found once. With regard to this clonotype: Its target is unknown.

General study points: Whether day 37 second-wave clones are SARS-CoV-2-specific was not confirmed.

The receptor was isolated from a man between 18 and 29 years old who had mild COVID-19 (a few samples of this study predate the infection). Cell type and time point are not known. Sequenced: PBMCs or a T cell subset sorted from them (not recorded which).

The chain's CDR3 is CASSAYAVNLAGANVLTF. Here the CDR3 DNA reads TGTGCCAGCAGTGCATACGCCGTCAACCTTGCTGGGGCCAACGTCCTGACTTTC. The rearrangement joins TRBV2 to TRBJ2-6, with D hard to call. The V gene lost 4 bases and the J gene lost 2 bases, with 18 bases spanning the gap. Germline-derived CDR1 and CDR2 are SNHLY and FYNNEI. The CDR3 has 18 amino acids.